The rows below give T cell receptor beta chains drawn from one sample of a study of graft-versus-host responses after intestinal transplantation. Assay used: immunoSEQ multiplex PCR; TCRdb lists only in-frame clones, some missing. This table holds about 89,000 clones, around nine tenths found once. No antigen is known for these receptors. The specimen was unstimulated CD4+ T cells sorted from spleen or lymph node cells, collected before intestinal transplant. These TCRs come from a human donor who received an intestinal transplant. Each CDR3 is given with its conserved first and last residue. Fields, in order: V gene, clone size, D gene, J gene, CDR3 protein, CDR3 DNA. The D gene is left open where the match is weak. Clone size appears in some rows only: once, few, many, or a class for an expanded clone.

v_gene: TRBV9
abundance: once
d_gene: TRBD2
j_gene: TRBJ2-7
CDR3aa: CASSVGVFAGVGSYEQYF
CDR3nt: TGTGCCAGCAGCGTAGGGGTTTTCGCGGGAGTGGGCTCCTACGAGCAGTACTTC

v_gene: TRBV5-8
abundance: .
d_gene: .
j_gene: TRBJ1-3
CDR3aa: CASSLYGDGSGNTIYF
CDR3nt: TGTGCCAGCAGCTTGTACGGGGACGGCTCTGGAAACACCATATATTTT

v_gene: TRBV29-1
abundance: .
d_gene: .
j_gene: TRBJ1-1
CDR3aa: CSVERTIRANTEAFF
CDR3nt: TGCAGCGTTGAAAGAACAATTCGGGCGAACACTGAAGCTTTCTTT

v_gene: TRBV27
abundance: .
d_gene: TRBD1
j_gene: TRBJ2-1
CDR3aa: CASSSLRTGDLDHEQFF
CDR3nt: TGTGCCAGCAGTTCCCTACGGACAGGGGATCTAGACCATGAGCAGTTCTTC

v_gene: TRBV5-8
abundance: .
d_gene: TRBD1
j_gene: TRBJ2-3
CDR3aa: CASSRIRQGTDTQYF
CDR3nt: TGTGCCAGCAGCCGAATCAGACAGGGAACAGATACGCAGTATTTT

v_gene: TRBV29-1
abundance: .
d_gene: .
j_gene: TRBJ2-7
CDR3aa: CSVEVPAQATYEQYF
CDR3nt: TGCAGCGTTGAAGTGCCGGCCCAGGCAACCTACGAGCAGTACTTC

v_gene: TRBV7-8
abundance: .
d_gene: .
j_gene: TRBJ2-2
CDR3aa: CASSSDQRPSNTGELFF
CDR3nt: TGTGCCAGCAGCTCCGACCAAAGGCCTTCGAACACCGGGGAGCTGTTTTTT

v_gene: TRBV9
abundance: few
d_gene: .
j_gene: TRBJ2-2
CDR3aa: CASSVVGRELFF
CDR3nt: TGTGCCAGCAGCGTAGTGGGGCGGGAGCTGTTTTTT

v_gene: TRBV2
abundance: .
d_gene: TRBD2
j_gene: TRBJ2-3
CDR3aa: CASRQSLGPGGNTQYF
CDR3nt: TGTGCCAGCAGACAGAGTCTGGGGCCGGGGGGAAATACGCAGTATTTT

v_gene: TRBV30
abundance: .
d_gene: .
j_gene: TRBJ1-2
CDR3aa: CAWSRGALYGYTF
CDR3nt: TGTGCCTGGAGCAGGGGAGCTCTCTATGGCTACACCTTC

v_gene: TRBV27
abundance: .
d_gene: TRBD1
j_gene: TRBJ1-4
CDR3aa: CASSPLTGADEKLFF
CDR3nt: TGTGCCAGCAGTCCCCTGACAGGGGCTGATGAAAAACTGTTTTTT

v_gene: TRBV4-2
abundance: .
d_gene: .
j_gene: TRBJ1-5
CDR3aa: CASSQEWSGARTQHF
CDR3nt: TGTGCCAGCAGCCAAGAGTGGAGCGGAGCGAGGACCCAGCATTTT

v_gene: TRBV7-9
abundance: .
d_gene: .
j_gene: TRBJ2-3
CDR3aa: CASSLTTSTDTQYF
CDR3nt: TGTGCCAGCAGCTTAACCACCAGCACAGATACGCAGTATTTT

v_gene: TRBV5-1
abundance: .
d_gene: .
j_gene: TRBJ2-7
CDR3aa: CASSLDGPSNEQYF
CDR3nt: TGCGCCAGCAGCTTGGACGGTCCGTCAAACGAGCAGTACTTC

v_gene: TRBV6-5
abundance: .
d_gene: .
j_gene: TRBJ2-7
CDR3aa: CATQRYGSYEQYF
CDR3nt: TGTGCCACCCAAAGGTACGGCTCCTACGAGCAGTACTTC

v_gene: TRBV7-9
abundance: .
d_gene: .
j_gene: TRBJ1-1
CDR3aa: CASSLRRDQDTEAFF
CDR3nt: TGTGCCAGCAGCTTAAGGAGGGATCAGGACACTGAAGCTTTCTTT

v_gene: TRBV19
abundance: .
d_gene: .
j_gene: TRBJ2-7
CDR3aa: CASSRGFYEQYF
CDR3nt: TGTGCCAGTAGCCGAGGGTTCTACGAGCAGTACTTC

v_gene: TRBV7-3
abundance: .
d_gene: TRBD2
j_gene: TRBJ2-1
CDR3aa: CASSLSRTSGYNEQFF
CDR3nt: TGTGCCAGCAGCCTATCACGGACTAGCGGCTACAATGAGCAGTTCTTC

v_gene: TRBV2
abundance: .
d_gene: .
j_gene: TRBJ2-5
CDR3aa: CASTAGRGALISQTQYF
CDR3nt: TGTGCCAGCACCGCCGGCCGGGGGGCGCTTATATCGCAGACCCAGTACTTC

v_gene: TRBV19
abundance: .
d_gene: TRBD1
j_gene: TRBJ1-5
CDR3aa: CASTTGLRGSNQPQHF
CDR3nt: TGTGCCAGTACGACAGGGCTTCGGGGCAGCAATCAGCCCCAGCATTTT

v_gene: TRBV5-1
abundance: .
d_gene: TRBD2
j_gene: TRBJ2-1
CDR3aa: CASSPTPSGTYNEQFF
CDR3nt: TGCGCCAGCAGCCCGACGCCTAGCGGTACCTACAATGAGCAGTTCTTC

v_gene: TRBV6-5
abundance: .
d_gene: TRBD2
j_gene: TRBJ2-7
CDR3aa: CASSLREGYEQCF
CDR3nt: TGTGCCAGCAGTTTACGGGAGGGCTACGAGCAGTGCTTC

v_gene: TRBV5-4
abundance: .
d_gene: .
j_gene: TRBJ1-5
CDR3aa: CASSLETFTGWGSNQPQHF
CDR3nt: TGTGCCAGCAGCTTGGAGACCTTTACAGGGTGGGGGAGCAATCAGCCCCAGCATTTT

v_gene: TRBV27
abundance: .
d_gene: TRBD1
j_gene: TRBJ1-6
CDR3aa: CASSPDRGSSPLHF
CDR3nt: TGTGCCAGCAGTCCAGACAGGGGGTCTTCACCCCTCCACTTT

v_gene: TRBV7-9
abundance: .
d_gene: TRBD1
j_gene: TRBJ1-4
CDR3aa: CASSPRGANEKLFF
CDR3nt: TGTGCCAGCAGCCCCAGGGGGGCTAATGAAAAACTGTTTTTT

v_gene: TRBV6-1
abundance: .
d_gene: TRBD1
j_gene: TRBJ1-1
CDR3aa: CASSRTGVNTEAFF
CDR3nt: TGTGCCAGCAGCAGAACAGGGGTGAACACTGAAGCTTTCTTT

v_gene: TRBV15
abundance: .
d_gene: .
j_gene: TRBJ1-2
CDR3aa: CATSRGPDGYTF
CDR3nt: TGTGCCACCAGCAGAGGACCAGATGGCTACACCTTC

v_gene: TRBV29-1
abundance: .
d_gene: TRBD1
j_gene: TRBJ1-6
CDR3aa: CSVGWDRDSPLHF
CDR3nt: TGCAGCGTTGGTTGGGACAGGGATTCACCCCTCCACTTT

v_gene: TRBV2
abundance: .
d_gene: .
j_gene: TRBJ2-1
CDR3aa: CASTQGGMRIDNEQFF
CDR3nt: TGTGCCAGCACACAGGGCGGGATGAGGATTGACAATGAGCAGTTCTTC

v_gene: TRBV6-1
abundance: once
d_gene: TRBD1
j_gene: TRBJ2-1
CDR3aa: CASSDEGATYNEQFF
CDR3nt: TGTGCCAGCAGTGATGAGGGGGCGACTTACAATGAGCAGTTCTTC

v_gene: TRBV5-6
abundance: .
d_gene: .
j_gene: TRBJ2-5
CDR3aa: CASSPWGVGRGQETQYF
CDR3nt: TGTGCCAGCAGCCCCTGGGGAGTGGGACGCGGGCAAGAGACCCAGTACTTC

v_gene: TRBV5-1
abundance: .
d_gene: .
j_gene: TRBJ2-7
CDR3aa: CASSLVAGFGTYEQYF
CDR3nt: TGCGCCAGCAGCTTGGTGGCAGGGTTTGGGACCTACGAGCAGTACTTC

v_gene: TRBV19
abundance: .
d_gene: .
j_gene: TRBJ1-1
CDR3aa: CASIPRGAGGNTEAFF
CDR3nt: TGTGCCAGTATACCAAGGGGCGCTGGGGGGAACACTGAAGCTTTCTTT

v_gene: TRBV18
abundance: .
d_gene: .
j_gene: TRBJ2-7
CDR3aa: CASSPQETTYEQYF
CDR3nt: TGTGCCAGCTCACCACAGGAAACCACCTACGAGCAGTACTTC

v_gene: TRBV5-4
abundance: .
d_gene: TRBD2
j_gene: TRBJ2-7
CDR3aa: CASSMGGPVYEQYF
CDR3nt: TGTGCCAGCAGCATGGGAGGGCCGGTCTACGAGCAGTACTTC

v_gene: TRBV7-6
abundance: .
d_gene: TRBD1
j_gene: TRBJ2-7
CDR3aa: CASSLAWMDRSKLYEQYF
CDR3nt: TGTGCCAGCAGCTTAGCCTGGATGGACAGGTCCAAGTTGTACGAGCAGTACTTC

v_gene: TRBV5-5
abundance: .
d_gene: .
j_gene: TRBJ1-4
CDR3aa: CASSLGGIPTGGEKLFF
CDR3nt: TGTGCCAGCAGCTTGGGGGGAATACCGACCGGAGGGGAAAAACTGTTTTTT

v_gene: TRBV28
abundance: .
d_gene: .
j_gene: TRBJ2-7
CDR3aa: CASSLPLGRAYEQYF
CDR3nt: TGTGCCAGCAGTTTGCCCCTGGGCAGGGCCTACGAGCAGTACTTC

v_gene: TRBV28
abundance: .
d_gene: .
j_gene: TRBJ1-2
CDR3aa: CASSGVLANYGYTF
CDR3nt: TGTGCCAGCAGTGGTGTCTTAGCTAACTATGGCTACACCTTC

v_gene: TRBV14
abundance: .
d_gene: .
j_gene: TRBJ2-7
CDR3aa: CASRLTGYEQYF
CDR3nt: TGTGCCAGCAGACTCACGGGGTACGAGCAGTACTTC